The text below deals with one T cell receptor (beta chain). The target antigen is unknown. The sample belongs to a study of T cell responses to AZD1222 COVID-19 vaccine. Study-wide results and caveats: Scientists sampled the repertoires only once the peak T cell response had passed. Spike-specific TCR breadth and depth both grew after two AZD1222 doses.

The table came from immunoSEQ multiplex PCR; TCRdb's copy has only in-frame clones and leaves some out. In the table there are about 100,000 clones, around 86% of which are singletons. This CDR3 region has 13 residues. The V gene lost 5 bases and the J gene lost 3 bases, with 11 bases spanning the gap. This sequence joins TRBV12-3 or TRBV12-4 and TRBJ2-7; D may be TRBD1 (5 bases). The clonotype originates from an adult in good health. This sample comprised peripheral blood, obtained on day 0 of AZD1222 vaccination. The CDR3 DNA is TGTGCCAGCAGTCTTGCCAGGGACTACGAGCAGTACTTC. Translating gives CASSLARDYEQYF.